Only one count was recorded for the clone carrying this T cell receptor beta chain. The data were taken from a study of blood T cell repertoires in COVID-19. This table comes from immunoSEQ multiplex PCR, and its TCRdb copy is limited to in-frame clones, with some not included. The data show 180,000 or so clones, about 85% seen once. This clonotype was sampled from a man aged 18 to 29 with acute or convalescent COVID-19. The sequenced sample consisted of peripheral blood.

The CDR3 reads CASSSNTEAFF. The CDR3 DNA reads as TGCGCCAGCAGCTCTAACACTGAAGCTTTCTTT. This chain joins TRBV5-1 and TRBJ1-1; D is uncertain. Germline loops: CDR1 SGHRS, CDR2 YFSETQ. The germline V and J ends were trimmed by 3 bases and 2 bases, with 2 bases remaining between them. The CDR3 spans 11 residues.